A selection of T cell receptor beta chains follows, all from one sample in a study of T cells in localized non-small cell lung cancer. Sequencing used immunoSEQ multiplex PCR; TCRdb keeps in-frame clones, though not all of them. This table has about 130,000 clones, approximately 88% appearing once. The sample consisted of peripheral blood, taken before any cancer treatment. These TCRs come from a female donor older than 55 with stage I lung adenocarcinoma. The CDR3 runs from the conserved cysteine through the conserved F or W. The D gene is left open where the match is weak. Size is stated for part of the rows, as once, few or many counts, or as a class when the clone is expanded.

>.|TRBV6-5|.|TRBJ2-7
CASSLLGESYEQYF
TGTGCCAGCAGTTTACTCGGTGAATCCTACGAGCAGTACTTC
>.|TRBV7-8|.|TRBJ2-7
CASSGGPRVYEQYF
TGTGCCAGCAGCGGGGGTCCCCGAGTCTACGAGCAGTACTTC
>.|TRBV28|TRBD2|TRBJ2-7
CASSKKGLAGVSRLGGYEQYF
TGTGCCAGCAGTAAAAAGGGACTAGCGGGAGTAAGCCGCCTCGGTGGGTACGAGCAGTACTTC
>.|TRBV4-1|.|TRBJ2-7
CASSAPKAGRSYEQYF
TGCGCCAGCAGCGCTCCTAAAGCGGGTAGGTCCTACGAGCAGTACTTC
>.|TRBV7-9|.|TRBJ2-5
CASSLGGSQETQYF
TGTGCCAGCAGCTTAGGGGGCAGCCAAGAGACCCAGTACTTC
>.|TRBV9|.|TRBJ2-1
CASSVGGTHNEQFF
TGTGCCAGCAGCGTAGGCGGCACACACAATGAGCAGTTCTTC
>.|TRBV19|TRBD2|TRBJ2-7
CASSTTSGKVYEQYF
TGTGCCAGTAGTACAACTAGCGGAAAGGTCTACGAGCAGTACTTC
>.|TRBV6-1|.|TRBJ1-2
CASSELVRGQGRYTF
TGTGCCAGCAGTGAATTGGTACGGGGGCAGGGCCGCTACACCTTC
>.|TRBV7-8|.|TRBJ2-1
CASSFSSKQFF
TGTGCCAGCAGCTTTAGTTCCAAGCAGTTCTTC
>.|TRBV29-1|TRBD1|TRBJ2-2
CSVGGGQAANTGELFF
TGCAGCGTTGGTGGCGGACAGGCCGCGAACACCGGGGAGCTGTTTTTT
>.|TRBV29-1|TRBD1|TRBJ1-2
CSAQGATNYGYTF
TGCAGCGCCCAGGGGGCCACGAACTATGGCTACACCTTC
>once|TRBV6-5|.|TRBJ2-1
CASKGEGSSYNEQFF
TGTGCCAGCAAGGGAGAGGGAAGCTCCTACAATGAGCAGTTCTTC
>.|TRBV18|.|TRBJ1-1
CASSRPTETEAFF
TGTGCCAGCTCACGTCCGACGGAAACTGAAGCTTTCTTT
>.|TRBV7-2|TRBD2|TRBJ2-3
CASSQTSGRTDTQYF
TGTGCCAGCAGCCAGACTAGCGGGAGGACAGATACGCAGTATTTT
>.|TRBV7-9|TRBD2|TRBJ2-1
CASNRPGLAGERGNNEQFF
TGTGCCAGCAACCGCCCGGGACTAGCGGGAGAACGGGGGAACAATGAGCAGTTCTTC
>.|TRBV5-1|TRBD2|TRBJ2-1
CASRRTSGTSNEQFF
TGCGCCAGCAGACGGACTAGTGGGACCTCCAATGAGCAGTTCTTC
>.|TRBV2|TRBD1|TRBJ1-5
CASSGQGARGNQPQHF
TGTGCCAGCAGCGGACAGGGGGCGCGGGGCAATCAGCCCCAGCATTTT
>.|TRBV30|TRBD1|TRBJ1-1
CAWSVWQGENTEAFF
TGTGCCTGGAGTGTATGGCAGGGGGAAAACACTGAAGCTTTCTTT
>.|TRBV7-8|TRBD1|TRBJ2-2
CASSEYRDRVTGELFF
TGTGCCAGCAGCGAGTACCGGGACAGGGTTACCGGGGAGCTGTTTTTT
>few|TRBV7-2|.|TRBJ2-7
CASSLSRGSLAEQYF
TGTGCCAGCAGCTTATCTAGGGGAAGCCTCGCCGAGCAGTACTTC
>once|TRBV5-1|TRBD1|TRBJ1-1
CASSERTGTEAFF
TGCGCCAGCAGCGAAAGGACAGGAACCGAAGCTTTCTTT
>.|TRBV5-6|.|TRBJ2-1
CASSLGSKGEQFF
TGTGCCAGCAGCTTGGGCTCTAAGGGTGAGCAGTTCTTC
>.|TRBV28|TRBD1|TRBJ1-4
CASSRDRRNEKLFF
TGTGCCAGCAGTCGGGACAGGAGGAATGAAAAACTGTTTTTT
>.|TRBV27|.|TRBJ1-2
CASRSNWGSYGYTF
TGTGCCAGCAGGTCAAATTGGGGGAGCTATGGCTACACCTTC
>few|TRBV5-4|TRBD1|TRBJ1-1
CASSYPPGGGTGTEAFF
TGTGCCAGCAGCTACCCCCCAGGGGGCGGGACGGGCACTGAAGCTTTCTTT
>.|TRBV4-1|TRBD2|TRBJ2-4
CASSRVGLAGGKNIQYF
TGCGCCAGCAGCAGGGTTGGACTAGCGGGAGGGAAAAACATTCAGTACTTC
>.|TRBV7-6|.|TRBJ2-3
CASSLGAGNTQYF
TGTGCCAGCAGCTTAGGGGCAGGAAATACGCAGTATTTT
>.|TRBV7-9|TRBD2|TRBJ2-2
CASSLLAGYTGELFF
TGTGCCAGCAGCTTACTAGCGGGGTACACCGGGGAGCTGTTTTTT
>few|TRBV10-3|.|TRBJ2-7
CAISPGTIGHEQYF
TGTGCCATCAGCCCTGGGACCATCGGGCACGAGCAGTACTTC
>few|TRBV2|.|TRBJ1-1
CASRAESLTTEAFF
TGTGCCAGCAGGGCGGAGAGTCTTACGACTGAAGCTTTCTTT
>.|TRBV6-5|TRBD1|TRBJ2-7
CASGYRDRGYEQYF
TGTGCCAGCGGATACCGGGACAGGGGATACGAGCAGTACTTC
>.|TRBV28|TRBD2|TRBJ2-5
CAGAGGPTETQYF
TGTGCAGGAGCGGGAGGGCCGACCGAGACCCAGTACTTC
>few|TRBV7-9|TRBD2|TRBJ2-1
CASGLADINNEQFF
TGTGCCAGCGGACTAGCGGATATCAACAATGAGCAGTTCTTC
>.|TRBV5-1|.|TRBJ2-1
CASAPGSSSYNEQFF
TGCGCCAGCGCTCCCGGGTCGAGCTCCTACAATGAGCAGTTCTTC
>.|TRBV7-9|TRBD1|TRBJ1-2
CASSLGDRENYGYTF
TGTGCCAGCAGCTTAGGGGACAGGGAGAACTATGGCTACACCTTC
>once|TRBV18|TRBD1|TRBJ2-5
CASSPGQEETQYF
TGTGCCAGCTCACCGGGACAGGAAGAGACCCAGTACTTC
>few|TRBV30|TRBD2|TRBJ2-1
CAWSVSRRVRGNEQFF
TGTGCCTGGAGTGTAAGTAGGAGGGTGCGGGGGAATGAGCAGTTCTTC
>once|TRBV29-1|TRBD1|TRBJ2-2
CSVKKTGAGGELFF
TGCAGCGTAAAGAAAACAGGGGCTGGCGGGGAGCTGTTTTTT
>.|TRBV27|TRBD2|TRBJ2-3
CASSFLSSGTSGRGIDTQYF
TGTGCCAGCAGTTTCTTATCGTCCGGGACTAGCGGGAGAGGGATAGATACGCAGTATTTT
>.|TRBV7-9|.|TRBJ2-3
CASSPGGTVNSDTQYF
TGTGCCAGCAGCCCAGGGGGGACAGTTAACTCAGATACGCAGTATTTT
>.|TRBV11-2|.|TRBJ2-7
CASSFGGGLLSEQYF
TGTGCCAGCAGCTTCGGTGGGGGGCTCCTCTCCGAGCAGTACTTC
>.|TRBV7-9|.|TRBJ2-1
CASSPPFRFGNEQFF
TGTGCCAGCAGCCCCCCGTTTCGATTCGGGAATGAGCAGTTCTTC
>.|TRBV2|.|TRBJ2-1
CASSLNNEQFF
TGTGCCAGCAGTTTAAACAATGAGCAGTTCTTC
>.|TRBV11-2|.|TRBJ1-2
CASSLEGAGYTF
TGTGCCAGCAGCTTAGAGGGGGCTGGCTACACCTTC
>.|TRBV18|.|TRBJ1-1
CASSLYRRGKGLNTEAFF
TGTGCCAGCTCACTGTATCGGAGGGGTAAGGGTTTGAACACTGAAGCTTTCTTT